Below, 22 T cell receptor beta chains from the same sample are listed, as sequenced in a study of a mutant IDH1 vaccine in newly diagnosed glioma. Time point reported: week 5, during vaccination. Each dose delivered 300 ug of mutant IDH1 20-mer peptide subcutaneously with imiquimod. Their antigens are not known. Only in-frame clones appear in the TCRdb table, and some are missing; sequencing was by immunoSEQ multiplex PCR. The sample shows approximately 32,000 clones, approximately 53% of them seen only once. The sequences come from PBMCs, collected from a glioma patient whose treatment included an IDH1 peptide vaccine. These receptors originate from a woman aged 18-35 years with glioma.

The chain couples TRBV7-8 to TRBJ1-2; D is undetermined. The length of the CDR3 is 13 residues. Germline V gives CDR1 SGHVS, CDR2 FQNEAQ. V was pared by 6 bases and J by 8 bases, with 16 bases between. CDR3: CASSSVGGGGYTF. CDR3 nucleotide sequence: TGTGCCAGCAGTTCAGTGGGTGGAGGCGGCTACACCTTC. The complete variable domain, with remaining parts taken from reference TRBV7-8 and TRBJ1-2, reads GAGVSQSPRYKVAKRGQDVALRCDPISGHVSLFWYQQALGQGPEFLTYFQNEAQLDKSGLPSDRFFAERPEGSVSTLKIQRTQQEDSAVYLCASSSVGGGGYTFGSGTRLTVV.

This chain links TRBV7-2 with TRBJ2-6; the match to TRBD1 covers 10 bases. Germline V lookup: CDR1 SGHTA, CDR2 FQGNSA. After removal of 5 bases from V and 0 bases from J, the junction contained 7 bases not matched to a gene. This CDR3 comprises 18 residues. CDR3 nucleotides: TGTGCCAGCAGCAACCGGGACAGGGGCAACTCTGGGGCCAACGTCCTGACTTTC. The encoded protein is CASSNRDRGNSGANVLTF. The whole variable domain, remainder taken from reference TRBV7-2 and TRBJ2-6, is GAGVSQSPSNKVTEKGKDVELRCDPISGHTALYWYRQSLGQGLEFLIYFQGNSAPDKSGLPSDRFSAERTGGSVSTLTIQRTQQEDSAVYLCASSNRDRGNSGANVLTFGAGSRLTVL.

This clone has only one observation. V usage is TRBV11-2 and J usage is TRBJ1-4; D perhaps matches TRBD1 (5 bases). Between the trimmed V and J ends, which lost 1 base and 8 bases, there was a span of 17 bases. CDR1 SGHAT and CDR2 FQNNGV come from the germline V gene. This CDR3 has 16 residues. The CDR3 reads CASSLVGTRLGEKLFF. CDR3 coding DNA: TGTGCCAGCAGCTTAGTAGGGACCCGTCTCGGCGAAAAACTGTTTTTT.

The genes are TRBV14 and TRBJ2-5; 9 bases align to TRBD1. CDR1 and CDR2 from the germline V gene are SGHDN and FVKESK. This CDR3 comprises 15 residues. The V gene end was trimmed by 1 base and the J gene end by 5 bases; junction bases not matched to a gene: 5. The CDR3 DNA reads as TGTGCCAGCAGCCAAGTACAGGGGGCGGCGGAGACCCAGTACTTC. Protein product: CASSQVQGAAETQYF.

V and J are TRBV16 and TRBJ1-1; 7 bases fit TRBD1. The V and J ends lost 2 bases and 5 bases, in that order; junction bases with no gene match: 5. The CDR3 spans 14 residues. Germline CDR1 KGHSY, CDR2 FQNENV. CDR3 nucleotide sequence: TGTGCCAGCAGCCAACGACAGGGTTTAACTGAAGCTTTCTTT. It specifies CASSQRQGLTEAFF.

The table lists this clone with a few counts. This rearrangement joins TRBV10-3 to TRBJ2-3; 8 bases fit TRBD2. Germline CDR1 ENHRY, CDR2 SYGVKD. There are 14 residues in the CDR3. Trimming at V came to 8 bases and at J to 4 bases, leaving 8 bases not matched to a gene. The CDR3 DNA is TGTGCCATCGCCGTCCGGGGGGGGGCAGATACGCAGTATTTT. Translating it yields CAIAVRGGADTQYF.

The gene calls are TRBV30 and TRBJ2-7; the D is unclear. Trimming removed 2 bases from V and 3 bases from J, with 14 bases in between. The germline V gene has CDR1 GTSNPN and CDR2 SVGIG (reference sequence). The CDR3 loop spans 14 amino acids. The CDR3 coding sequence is TGTGCCTGGAGTCCACCGCCATCCGACTACGAGCAGTACTTC. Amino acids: CAWSPPPSDYEQYF. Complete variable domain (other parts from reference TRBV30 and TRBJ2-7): SQTIHQWPATLVQPVGSPLSLECTVEGTSNPNLYWYRQAAGRGLQLLFYSVGIGQISSEVPQNLSASRPQDRQFILSSKKLLLSDSGFYLCAWSPPPSDYEQYFGPGTRLTVT.

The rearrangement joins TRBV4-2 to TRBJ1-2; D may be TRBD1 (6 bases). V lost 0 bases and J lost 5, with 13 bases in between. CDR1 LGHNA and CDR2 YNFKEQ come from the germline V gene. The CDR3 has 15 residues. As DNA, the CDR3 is TGTGCCAGCAGCCAAGATTTCCGGACAGATTATGGCTACACCTTC. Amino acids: CASSQDFRTDYGYTF.

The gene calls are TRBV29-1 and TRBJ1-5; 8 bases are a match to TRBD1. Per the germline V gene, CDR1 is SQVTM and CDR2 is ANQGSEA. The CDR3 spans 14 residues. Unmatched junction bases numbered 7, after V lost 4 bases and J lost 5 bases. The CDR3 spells CSVAIQGGDQPQHF. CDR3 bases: TGCAGCGTTGCAATACAGGGGGGGGATCAGCCCCAGCATTTT.

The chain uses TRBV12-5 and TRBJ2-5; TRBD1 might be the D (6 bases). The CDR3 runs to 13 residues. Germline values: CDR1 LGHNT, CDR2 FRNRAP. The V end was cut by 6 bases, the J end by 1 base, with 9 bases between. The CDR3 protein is CASGRTVQETQYF. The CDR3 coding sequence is TGTGCTAGTGGAAGGACAGTCCAAGAGACCCAGTACTTC.

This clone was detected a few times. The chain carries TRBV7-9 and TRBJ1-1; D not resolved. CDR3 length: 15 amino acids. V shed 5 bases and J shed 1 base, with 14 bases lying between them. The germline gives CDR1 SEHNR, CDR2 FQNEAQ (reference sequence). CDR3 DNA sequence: TGTGCCAGCAGCACCCCCCTGAGGGCGAACACTGAAGCTTTCTTT. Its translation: CASSTPLRANTEAFF.

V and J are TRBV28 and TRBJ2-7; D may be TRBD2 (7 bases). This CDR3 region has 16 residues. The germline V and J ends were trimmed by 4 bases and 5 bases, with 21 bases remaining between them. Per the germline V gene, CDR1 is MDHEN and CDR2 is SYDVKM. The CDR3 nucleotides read TGTGCCAGCAGTTGGGGGGGGGCCGAGGGCTTTCACGAGCAGTACTTC. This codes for CASSWGGAEGFHEQYF.

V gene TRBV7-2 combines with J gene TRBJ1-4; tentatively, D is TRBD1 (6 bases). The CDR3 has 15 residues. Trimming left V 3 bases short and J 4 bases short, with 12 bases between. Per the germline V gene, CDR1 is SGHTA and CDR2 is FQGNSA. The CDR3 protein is CASSFSSDSNEKLFF. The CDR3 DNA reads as TGTGCCAGCAGCTTTAGTTCGGACAGTAATGAAAAACTGTTTTTT.

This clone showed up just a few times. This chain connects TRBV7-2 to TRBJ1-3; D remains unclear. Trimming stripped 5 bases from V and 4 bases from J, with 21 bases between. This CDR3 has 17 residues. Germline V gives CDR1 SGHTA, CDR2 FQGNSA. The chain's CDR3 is CASSLGLGPHGGNTIYF. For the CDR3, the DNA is TGTGCCAGCAGCCTAGGGTTGGGTCCCCACGGGGGAAACACCATATATTTT.

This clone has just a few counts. The CDR3 region is CASSEEGGGQPQHF. CDR3 DNA: TGTGCCAGCAGTGAAGAGGGGGGCGGGCAGCCCCAGCATTTT. J is TRBJ1-5 and V is TRBV25-1; D is possibly TRBD1 (6 bases). The CDR3 spans 14 residues. The V end was cut by 2 bases, the J end by 7 bases, with 12 bases between. CDR1 and CDR2 (germline): MGHDK, SYGVNS.

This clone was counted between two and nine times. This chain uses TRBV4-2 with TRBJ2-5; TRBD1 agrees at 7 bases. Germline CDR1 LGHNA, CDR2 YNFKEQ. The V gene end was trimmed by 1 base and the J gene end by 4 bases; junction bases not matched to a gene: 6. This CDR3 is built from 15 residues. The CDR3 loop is CASSQATGVAETQYF. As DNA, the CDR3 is TGTGCCAGCAGCCAAGCAACAGGGGTTGCAGAGACCCAGTACTTC.

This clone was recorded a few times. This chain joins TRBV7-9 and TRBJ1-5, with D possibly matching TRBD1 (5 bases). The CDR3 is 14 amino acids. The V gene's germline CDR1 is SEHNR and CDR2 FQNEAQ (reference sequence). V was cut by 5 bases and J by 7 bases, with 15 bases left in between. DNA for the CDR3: TGTGCCAGCAGCGCCTGGGGGGTCCCCCAGCCCCAGCATTTT. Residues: CASSAWGVPQPQHF.

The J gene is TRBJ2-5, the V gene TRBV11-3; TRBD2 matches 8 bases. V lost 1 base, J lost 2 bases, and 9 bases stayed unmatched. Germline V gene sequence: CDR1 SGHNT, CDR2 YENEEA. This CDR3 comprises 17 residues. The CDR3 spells CASSLGRSGVKQETQYF. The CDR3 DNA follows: TGTGCCAGCAGCTTAGGCCGTAGCGGGGTCAAACAAGAGACCCAGTACTTC.

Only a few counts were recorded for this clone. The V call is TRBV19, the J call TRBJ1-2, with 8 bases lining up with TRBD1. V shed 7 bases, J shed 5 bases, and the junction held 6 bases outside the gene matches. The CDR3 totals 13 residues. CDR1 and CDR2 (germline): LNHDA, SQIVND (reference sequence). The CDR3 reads CASNHDRGYGYTF. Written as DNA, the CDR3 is TGTGCCAGTAACCACGACAGGGGATATGGCTACACCTTC.

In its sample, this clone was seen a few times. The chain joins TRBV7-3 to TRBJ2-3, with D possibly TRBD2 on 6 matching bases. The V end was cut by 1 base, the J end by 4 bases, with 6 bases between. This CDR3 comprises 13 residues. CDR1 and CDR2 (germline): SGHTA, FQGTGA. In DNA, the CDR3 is TGTGCCAGCAGCTTAAGACTAGCAGATACGCAGTATTTT. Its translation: CASSLRLADTQYF.

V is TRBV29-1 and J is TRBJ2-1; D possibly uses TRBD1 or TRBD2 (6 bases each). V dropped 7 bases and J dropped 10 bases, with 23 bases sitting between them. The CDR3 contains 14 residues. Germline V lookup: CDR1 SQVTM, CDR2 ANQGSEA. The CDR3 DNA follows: TGCAGCGCCCCCATGGGGGGCTCTTTGGTGGAGCAGTTCTTC. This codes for CSAPMGGSLVEQFF.

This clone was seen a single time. CDR3 in amino acids: CASSPGTSGGLLLEQFF. The CDR3 bases are TGTGCCAGCAGCCCTGGGACTAGCGGGGGCCTGCTGTTGGAGCAGTTCTTC. The chain joins TRBV7-2 to TRBJ2-1; 14 bases are shared with TRBD2. The CDR3 sequence is 17 residues long. Germline assignment: CDR1 SGHTA and CDR2 FQGNSA. The V segment lost 5 bases and the J segment 10 bases; nucleotides outside the gene matches: 13.